Below, 25 T cell receptor beta chains from the same sample are listed, as sequenced in a study of cytomegalovirus exposure and HLA in healthy donors. This PCR relied on a set of 60 Vbeta primers and 13 Jbeta primers. Measured with immunoSEQ multiplex PCR; TCRdb has only the in-frame clones, and not every one. The table shows 84,000 or so clones, with 62% occurring only once. Sequenced material: PBMCs. The origin of the receptors is a woman younger than 45 in good health and CMV-seropositive.

The chain couples TRBV7-2 to TRBJ2-1; D might be TRBD1 (6 bases). Germline assignment: CDR1 SGHTA and CDR2 FQGNSA. Trimming removed 4 bases from V and 15 bases from J, with 16 bases in between. The CDR3 runs to 12 residues. CDR3 in amino acids: CASSSQGPPPFF. The CDR3, as DNA: TGTGCCAGCAGCTCGCAGGGGCCCCCTCCGTTCTTC.

The rearrangement uses TRBV6-5 and TRBJ2-5; D possibly corresponds to TRBD2 (7 bases). CDR1 is MNHEY, CDR2 SVGAGI, per germline. V lost 8 bases and J 5 bases, leaving 15 bases between the germline ends. The CDR3 loop spans 13 amino acids. Here the CDR3 DNA reads TGTGCCAGCGCGTGGGGGAGGGGGGAGACCCAGTACTTC. This translates into CASAWGRGETQYF.

This clone was detected only a few times. V gene TRBV2 combines with J gene TRBJ1-1; D is possibly TRBD1 (5 bases). The V gene lost 5 bases and the J gene lost 0 bases, with 10 bases spanning the gap. Germline V gene lookup returns CDR1 SNHLY and CDR2 FYNNEI. This CDR3 contains 14 residues. The CDR3 region has the DNA TGTGCCAGCAGTCGACAGTCCATGAACACTGAAGCTTTCTTT. Its protein product is CASSRQSMNTEAFF.

V and J are TRBV5-1 and TRBJ1-1; 8 nucleotides align to TRBD1. CDR3 length: 17 residues. With 4 bases clipped from V and 2 bases from J, the junction kept 13 bases outside the gene matches. Germline CDR1 and CDR2: SGHRS and YFSETQ. The CDR3 DNA follows: TGCGCCAGCAGCCTTATCCCAACTCAGGGGGCTAACACTGAAGCTTTCTTT. Translation gives CASSLIPTQGANTEAFF. Based on the CDR3 plus reference TRBV5-1 and TRBJ1-1, the full variable domain is KAGVTQTPRYLIKTRGQQVTLSCSPISGHRSVSWYQQTPGQGLQFLFEYFSETQRNKGNFPGRFSGRQFSNSRSEMNVSTLELGDSALYLCASSLIPTQGANTEAFFGQGTRLTVV.

The chain has TRBV7-9 and TRBJ2-5; tentatively, D is TRBD1 (6 bases). V shed 7 bases and J shed 5 bases, with 20 bases lying between them. The CDR3 totals 15 residues. In germline, CDR1 is SEHNR, CDR2 FQNEAQ (reference sequence). CDR3 loop: CASNQLGQHGETQYF. For the CDR3, the DNA is TGTGCCAGCAACCAATTAGGACAGCACGGGGAGACCCAGTACTTC.

The chain combines TRBV18 with TRBJ1-2; tentatively, D is TRBD1 (6 bases). Germline assignment: CDR1 KGHSH and CDR2 LQKENI. V was clipped by 6 bases and J by 3 bases, with 14 bases between them. This CDR3 has 14 amino acids. The chain's CDR3 is CASSPGGGDYGYTF. CDR3 sequence (DNA): TGTGCCAGCTCCCCGGGGGGGGGCGACTATGGCTACACCTTC.

V and J are TRBV4-3 and TRBJ1-2, with a weak D call TRBD1 (6 bases). This CDR3 is 16 amino acids long. Germline V CDR1 and CDR2: LGHNA, YSLEER. Trimming cost V 4 bases and J 5 bases, with 20 bases left between them. CDR3 region: CASSPSPTGLDYGYTF. CDR3 coding DNA: TGCGCCAGCAGCCCAAGCCCAACAGGGTTAGATTATGGCTACACCTTC.

This clone appeared a single time. This chain uses TRBV28 with TRBJ2-5; TRBD2 agrees at 14 bases. Germline assignment: CDR1 MDHEN and CDR2 SYDVKM. V trimming: 5 bases; J trimming: 5 bases; junction bases outside the gene matches: 4. There are 15 residues in the CDR3. The CDR3 loop reads CASSRTSGGRETQYF. The CDR3 nucleotides read TGTGCCAGCAGTAGGACTAGCGGGGGGAGGGAGACCCAGTACTTC.

V gene TRBV5-4 combines with J gene TRBJ2-5, with TRBD2 matching 8 bases. Germline V gene data show CDR1 as SGHNT and CDR2 as YYREEE (reference sequence). J was trimmed by 5 bases and V by 0 bases; bases with no gene match: 3. The CDR3 runs to 14 residues. CDR3: CASSLGTSRETQYF. The CDR3 DNA reads as TGTGCCAGCAGCTTGGGGACTAGCCGGGAGACCCAGTACTTC.

V usage is TRBV5-5 and J usage is TRBJ1-1; 8 positions agree with TRBD1. V was clipped by 4 bases and J by 1 base; unmatched bases: 0. From germline, CDR1 is SGHKS and CDR2 YYEKEE (reference sequence). This CDR3 comprises 13 residues. The CDR3 reads CASSGQGNTEAFF. The CDR3 DNA follows: TGTGCCAGCAGCGGACAGGGGAACACTGAAGCTTTCTTT.

The V and J genes are TRBV28 and TRBJ1-2; no clear D. Trimming cost V 4 bases and J 5 bases, with 2 bases left between them. This CDR3 contains 10 residues. Per the germline V gene, CDR1 is MDHEN and CDR2 is SYDVKM. The CDR3 sequence: CASSSYGYTF. CDR3 coding DNA: TGTGCCAGCAGTTCATATGGCTACACCTTC.

The gene calls are TRBV5-1 and TRBJ1-2; 7 bases line up with TRBD1. The CDR3 has 15 amino acids. V gave up 7 bases and J gave up 4 bases; unmatched junction bases: 13. Germline CDR1 reads SGHRS; CDR2 reads YFSETQ. CDR3 coding DNA: TGCGCCAGCGGACAGACAGGGTCGGACGGCTATGGCTACACCTTC. Encoded protein: CASGQTGSDGYGYTF.

The chain links TRBV7-3 to TRBJ2-3; TRBD2 matches at 7 bases. This CDR3 is built from 15 residues. CDR1 SGHTA and CDR2 FQGTGA come from the germline V gene. Trimming took 4 bases from V and 0 from J; bases not matched to a gene: 4. CDR3 sequence reads: CASSSSGGSTDTQYF. DNA of the CDR3: TGTGCCAGCAGCTCCTCGGGGGGAAGCACAGATACGCAGTATTTT.

V usage is TRBV19 and J usage is TRBJ2-7, with TRBD1 identical over 8 bases. V was pared by 5 bases and J by 3 bases, with 3 bases of the junction left unmatched. This CDR3 is 13 amino acids long. Germline loops: CDR1 LNHDA, CDR2 SQIVND (reference sequence). CDR3 in DNA: TGTGCCAGTAGTGATACAGGGGGCTACGAGCAGTACTTC. Its protein is CASSDTGGYEQYF.

This chain connects TRBV5-4 to TRBJ2-1; D gene uncertain. Germline V lookup: CDR1 SGHNT, CDR2 YYREEE (reference sequence). V dropped 1 base and J dropped 5 bases, with 4 bases sitting between them. The CDR3 spans 12 residues. CDR3 sequence (DNA): TGTGCCAGCAGCTTGAACAACAATGAGCAGTTCTTC. It codes for CASSLNNNEQFF.

This clone was recorded a few times. The chain employs TRBV4-1 and TRBJ1-1, with D uncertain. This CDR3 is 13 amino acids long. Trimming shortened V by 7 bases and J by 0 bases, and 9 bases separated the two germline ends. Germline loops: CDR1 MGHRA, CDR2 YSYEKL. The CDR3 DNA reads as TGCGCCAGCACCTACCGAATGAACACTGAAGCTTTCTTT. Encoded protein: CASTYRMNTEAFF.

The chain uses TRBV11-3 and TRBJ2-3, with 9 bases aligning to TRBD2. Germline V lookup: CDR1 SGHNT, CDR2 YENEEA. Unmatched junction bases numbered 8, after V lost 4 bases and J lost 3 bases. This CDR3 has 16 amino acids. The CDR3 region has the DNA TGTGCCAGCAGCTCCTCGACTAGCGGAGCGACAGATACGCAGTATTTT. Translated: CASSSSTSGATDTQYF.

This clone was detected only a few times. The chain recombines TRBV27 with TRBJ2-3, with 11 bases fitting TRBD2. Germline CDR1 is MNHEY and CDR2 is SMNVEV (reference sequence). The CDR3 contains 17 residues. V lost 2 bases and J lost 6; bases outside the gene matches: 10. In DNA form, the CDR3 reads TGTGCCAGCAGTTTACTGATTAGCGGGGGGGCACGCGATACGCAGTATTTT. It codes for CASSLLISGGARDTQYF.

V usage is TRBV6-6 and J usage is TRBJ2-7, with TRBD1 matching 7 bases. Germline trimming cut 1 base from V and 4 bases from J; bases unmatched to any gene: 4. The CDR3 contains 14 residues. Germline V gene sequence: CDR1 MNHNY, CDR2 SVGAGI (reference sequence). This CDR3 is CASSYFQGVYEQYF. The CDR3 region has the DNA TGTGCCAGCAGTTACTTCCAGGGGGTTTACGAGCAGTACTTC.

V and J are TRBV29-1 and TRBJ1-1, with D perhaps matching TRBD1 (5 bases). This CDR3 is 11 amino acids long. The V and J ends lost 7 bases and 3 bases respectively, with 9 bases between them. Germline lookup yields CDR1 SQVTM and CDR2 ANQGSEA. The CDR3 is CSGGFDTEAFF. The DNA for the CDR3 is TGCAGCGGGGGCTTCGACACTGAAGCTTTCTTT.

The chain couples TRBV6-4 to TRBJ2-7; 9 bases are a match to TRBD1. This CDR3 has 14 amino acids. Germline V gives CDR1 MRHNA, CDR2 SNTAGT. V trimming: 2 bases; J trimming: 2 bases; junction bases outside the gene matches: 1. CDR3 in DNA: TGTGCCAGCAGTGACGGGACAGGGACCTACGAGCAGTACTTC. This sequence encodes CASSDGTGTYEQYF.

CDR3 in DNA: TGTGCCAGCAGCCCCACCCACATACAGGGCGGCTATGGCTACACCTTC. It translates to CASSPTHIQGGYGYTF. This rearrangement joins TRBV7-6 to TRBJ1-2; D is possibly TRBD1 (6 bases). CDR1 and CDR2 (germline): SGHVS, FNYEAQ. This CDR3 is built from 16 residues. V was pared by 5 bases and J by 4 bases, with 20 bases between.

The chain couples TRBV6-6 to TRBJ2-3, with 9 bases fitting TRBD2. V dropped 8 bases and J dropped 4; count of bases not matched to a gene: 7. The CDR3 is 14 amino acids. Germline CDR1 MNHNY, CDR2 SVGAGI (reference sequence). The CDR3 nucleotides read TGTGCCAGCCTTCCCCGCGGGGGGGCAGATACGCAGTATTTT. This gives the protein CASLPRGGADTQYF.

The V gene is TRBV5-8, the J gene TRBJ2-3, with D possibly being TRBD1 (6 bases). The CDR3 loop spans 14 amino acids. V lost 0 bases to trimming and J lost 2 bases, with 7 bases between them. CDR1 is SGHTS, CDR2 YDEGEE, per germline. This CDR3 is CASSLGTDTDTQYF. CDR3 sequence (DNA): TGTGCCAGCAGCTTGGGGACAGACACAGATACGCAGTATTTT.

J is TRBJ2-3 and V is TRBV19; D is possibly TRBD2 (6 bases). The ends were cut back, 2 bases at V and 0 bases at J, with 12 bases in the middle. The CDR3 is 16 residues long. Germline loops: CDR1 LNHDA, CDR2 SQIVND (reference sequence). CDR3 coding DNA: TGTGCCAGTAGTATATATAGCGGTCCTAGCACAGATACGCAGTATTTT. Residues: CASSIYSGPSTDTQYF.